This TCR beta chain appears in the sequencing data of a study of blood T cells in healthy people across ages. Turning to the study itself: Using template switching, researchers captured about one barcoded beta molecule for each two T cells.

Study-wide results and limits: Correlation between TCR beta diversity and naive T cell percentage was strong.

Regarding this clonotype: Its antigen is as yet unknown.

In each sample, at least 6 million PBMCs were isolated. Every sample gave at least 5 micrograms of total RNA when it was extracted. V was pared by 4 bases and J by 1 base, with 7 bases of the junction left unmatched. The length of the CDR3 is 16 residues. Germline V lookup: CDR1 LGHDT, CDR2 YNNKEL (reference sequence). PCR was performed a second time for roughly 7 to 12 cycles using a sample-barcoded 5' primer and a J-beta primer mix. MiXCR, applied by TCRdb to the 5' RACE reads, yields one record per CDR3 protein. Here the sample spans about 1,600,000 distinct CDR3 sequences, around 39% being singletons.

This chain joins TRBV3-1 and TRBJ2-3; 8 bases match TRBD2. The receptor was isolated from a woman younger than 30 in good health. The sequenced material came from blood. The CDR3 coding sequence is TGTGCCAGCAGCCCCCACCTGCGGGAGGGCACAGATACGCAGTATTTT. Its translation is CASSPHLREGTDTQYF.